The 26 T cell receptor beta chains in this list originate from one sample, sequenced in a study of blood T cell repertoires in COVID-19. Generated by immunoSEQ multiplex PCR, the TCRdb table keeps only in-frame clones and is missing some. The sample carries around 250,000 clones, roughly 86% recorded once. What was sequenced was peripheral blood. All receptors derive from a woman in her 70s with active or convalescent COVID-19.

The chain joins TRBV25-1 to TRBJ1-6; TRBD1 aligns across 8 bases. The CDR3 is made up of 14 amino acids. Germline CDR1 MGHDK, CDR2 SYGVNS. Losses at the gene ends were 5 bases for V and 7 bases for J; bases not matched to a gene: 4. CDR3 sequence reads: CASSPTGGNSPLHF. Written as DNA, the CDR3 is TGTGCCAGCAGTCCCACAGGGGGGAATTCACCCCTCCACTTT. The full variable domain, completed using reference TRBV25-1 and TRBJ1-6, is EADIYQTPRYLVIGTGKKITLECSQTMGHDKMYWYQQDPGMELHLIHYSYGVNSTEKGDLSSESTVSRIRTEHFPLTLESARPSHTSQYLCASSPTGGNSPLHFGNGTRLTVT.

This chain connects TRBV9 to TRBJ1-5, with 11 positions matching TRBD1. Germline-derived CDR1 and CDR2 are SGDLS and YYNGEE. The junction had 6 bases not matched to a gene; V was cut back by 4 bases and J by 6 bases. The CDR3 is made up of 15 amino acids. As DNA, the CDR3 is TGTGCCAGCAGCCCCGGGACAGGGGGGGGTCAGCCCCAGCATTTT. Translating it yields CASSPGTGGGQPQHF.

CDR3 DNA sequence: TGTGCCAGCAGCTTCGCGACTCCTAATGAAAAACTGTTTTTT. It codes for CASSFATPNEKLFF. The V call is TRBV11-2, the J call TRBJ1-4; D unclear. Trimming took off 3 bases at V and 3 bases at J, with 8 bases between the two ends. The CDR3 contains 14 residues. The V gene's germline CDR1 is SGHAT and CDR2 FQNNGV.

Regarding this clone: A junction end diverges from the germline sequence, so it may reflect a read error. The J gene is TRBJ1-2, the V gene TRBV19; D possibly corresponds to TRBD1 (5 bases). Germline V CDR1 and CDR2: LNHDA, SQIVND (reference sequence). This CDR3 region has 14 residues. CDR3 amino acids: CASSVETDGYGYTF. The CDR3, as DNA: TGTGCCAGTAGTGTAGAGACAGATGGCTATGGCTACACCTTC. Complete variable domain (other parts from reference TRBV19 and TRBJ1-2): DGGITQSPKYLFRKEGQNVTLSCEQNLNHDAMYWYRQDPGQGLRLIYYSQIVNDFQKGDIAEGYSVSREKKESFPLTVTSAQKNPTAFYLCASSVETDGYGYTFGSGTRLTVV.

The chain joins TRBV4-3 to TRBJ2-3; D perhaps matches TRBD2 (6 bases). CDR3 length: 16 residues. Germline assignment: CDR1 LGHNA and CDR2 YSLEER. V was pared by 0 bases and J by 1 base, with 11 bases between. In DNA, the CDR3 is TGCGCCAGCAGCCAAGAATATAGCGGTGGCACAGATACGCAGTATTTT. Amino acids: CASSQEYSGGTDTQYF.

This sequence joins TRBV15 and TRBJ2-3, with D possibly TRBD1 on 6 matching bases. CDR1 is LNHNV, CDR2 YYDKDF, per germline (reference sequence). With 1 base removed from V and 0 bases from J, the gap between germline ends came to 11 bases. The CDR3 sequence is 16 residues long. The CDR3 here is CATSRALDRSTDTQYF. As DNA, the CDR3 is TGTGCCACCAGCAGAGCTTTGGACAGAAGCACAGATACGCAGTATTTT.

This clone was recorded only once. The chain is built from TRBV19 and TRBJ2-1; TRBD1 matches at 11 bases. This CDR3 is 15 amino acids long. V dropped 1 base and J dropped 8; count of bases not matched to a gene: 4. The germline V gene encodes CDR1 LNHDA and CDR2 SQIVND (reference sequence). This chain's CDR3 is CASSIGAGQGDEQFF. CDR3 nucleotides: TGTGCCAGTAGTATAGGGGCGGGACAGGGGGATGAGCAGTTCTTC.

The J gene is TRBJ1-5, the V gene TRBV11-2; tentatively, D is TRBD1 (5 bases). The CDR3 consists of 15 residues. CDR1 is SGHAT, CDR2 FQNNGV, per germline. V dropped 5 bases and J dropped 4 bases, with 15 bases sitting between them. CDR3 in amino acids: CASSQRRGGNQPQHF. DNA for the CDR3: TGTGCCAGCAGCCAACGAAGGGGAGGAAATCAGCCCCAGCATTTT.

The rearrangement joins TRBV7-9 to TRBJ1-4; D may be TRBD1 (5 bases). The CDR3 runs to 15 residues. The germline V gene has CDR1 SEHNR and CDR2 FQNEAQ (reference sequence). Deletions cut 4 bases from V and 3 bases from J, with 12 bases between. The DNA for the CDR3 is TGTGCCAGCAGCTCGACAGTCCTTCCTAATGAAAAACTGTTTTTT. Its protein product is CASSSTVLPNEKLFF.

This clone was counted between two and nine times. The V call is TRBV29-1, the J call TRBJ2-5; a weak D match, TRBD1 (6 bases). The germline CDR1 and CDR2 sequences are SQVTM and ANQGSEA. There are 15 residues in the CDR3. V shed 5 bases and J shed 4 bases, with 20 bases lying between them. The CDR3 nucleotides are TGCAGCGTTTCACAGGGTGGGGCCAAAGGAGAGACCCAGTACTTC. Translation: CSVSQGGAKGETQYF.

This clone was recorded only once. The V gene is TRBV6-1, the J gene TRBJ1-1; D is unclear. The V end lost 1 base, the J end lost 7 bases, and 10 bases lay between the germline ends. Germline CDR1 reads MNHNS; CDR2 reads SASEGT. CDR3 size: 13 residues. CDR3 DNA: TGTGCCAGCAGTGAAGGAGACACAGATGAAGCTTTCTTT. Translating it yields CASSEGDTDEAFF.

The gene calls are TRBV3-1 (or the pseudogene TRBV3-2) and TRBJ1-2; perhaps TRBD1 as D (5 bases). CDR3 length equals 14 residues. In germline, CDR1 is LGHDT, CDR2 YNNKEL (reference sequence). The ends were cut back, 4 bases at V and 2 bases at J, with 11 bases in the middle. The CDR3 spells CASSLTGRNYGYTF. The CDR3 nucleotides read TGTGCCAGCAGCCTCACAGGAAGGAACTATGGCTACACCTTC.

This clone was picked up a small number of times. This CDR3 is CASRTGGDFYGYTF. The CDR3 DNA sequence: TGTGCCAGCCGGACTGGGGGGGATTTCTATGGCTACACCTTC. This chain connects TRBV6-5 to TRBJ1-2, with D maybe TRBD1 (5 bases). V dropped 8 bases and J dropped 4 bases, with 17 bases sitting between them. The CDR3 is 14 residues long. The germline V gene encodes CDR1 MNHEY and CDR2 SVGAGI.

The chain employs TRBV12-3 or TRBV12-4 and TRBJ2-5; the D is unclear. Trimming shortened V by 3 bases and J by 4 bases, and 9 bases separated the two germline ends. The CDR3 loop spans 13 amino acids. The CDR3 here is CASSFLASETQYF. The CDR3 coding sequence is TGTGCCAGCAGTTTTTTGGCATCAGAGACCCAGTACTTC.

This clone occurred once. The chain recombines TRBV6-5 with TRBJ2-7, with D perhaps matching TRBD1 (5 bases). Germline V gives CDR1 MNHEY, CDR2 SVGAGI. The CDR3 runs 15 residues. The V gene lost 6 bases and the J gene lost 2 bases, with 17 bases spanning the gap. CDR3 nucleotides: TGTGCCAGCAGGACGACAGATGACATAACCTACGAGCAGTACTTC. Translating it yields CASRTTDDITYEQYF.

The gene calls are TRBV29-1 and TRBJ2-1, with 8 positions matching TRBD1. This CDR3 is 12 amino acids long. V was clipped by 7 bases and J by 4 bases; unmatched bases: 3. From germline, CDR1 is SQVTM and CDR2 ANQGSEA. CDR3 loop: CSGGQGYNEQFF. DNA of the CDR3: TGCAGCGGCGGACAGGGATACAATGAGCAGTTCTTC.

The chain couples TRBV6-4 to TRBJ2-1, with D tentatively TRBD1 (6 bases). Trimming removed 3 bases from V and 3 bases from J, with 9 bases in between. This CDR3 is built from 14 residues. Germline V gene lookup returns CDR1 MRHNA and CDR2 SNTAGT. CDR3 coding DNA: TGTGCCAGCAGTGAAGGACAGATCTACAATGAGCAGTTCTTC. Protein sequence: CASSEGQIYNEQFF.

The chain employs TRBV9 and TRBJ2-3, with 7 bases fitting TRBD1. V shed 3 bases and J 1 base; nucleotides not matched to a gene: 8. Germline V gene sequence: CDR1 SGDLS, CDR2 YYNGEE. The CDR3 is 16 amino acids. DNA for the CDR3: TGTGCCAGCAGCGCTCAGGGGGTCACTCGCACAGATACGCAGTATTTT. This sequence encodes CASSAQGVTRTDTQYF.

This clone was recorded a few times. The chain joins TRBV9 to TRBJ2-7; D possibly corresponds to TRBD2 (6 bases). This CDR3 comprises 14 residues. V lost 8 bases to trimming and J lost 2 bases, with 17 bases between them. Germline assignment: CDR1 SGDLS and CDR2 YYNGEE. CDR3 DNA: TGTGCCAGTTCGGGGGTAGAGCCCCCCTACGAGCAGTACTTC. It translates to CASSGVEPPYEQYF.

The V and J genes are TRBV4-3 and TRBJ2-5, with TRBD2 matching 15 bases. CDR3 length: 17 amino acids. CDR1 LGHNA and CDR2 YSLEER come from the germline V gene. J lost 2 bases, V lost 4 bases, and 5 bases had no gene match. The CDR3 DNA reads as TGCGCCAGCAGCCTCCGGACTAGCGGGGGGGGGCAAGAGACCCAGTACTTC. Amino acid sequence: CASSLRTSGGGQETQYF.

About this clone itself: Different DNA sequences within this sample yield the same CDR3. The DNA of the CDR3 is TGTGCCAGCAGTTTAGGCCTAGCGGGGACCGGGGAGCTGTTTTTT. Protein sequence: CASSLGLAGTGELFF. This chain connects TRBV27 to TRBJ2-2, with TRBD2 matching 9 bases. Germline V CDR1 and CDR2: MNHEY, SMNVEV (reference sequence). This CDR3 has 15 amino acids. J lost 5 bases, V lost 2 bases, and 3 bases had no gene match.

This clone was picked up one time. In DNA form, the CDR3 reads TGCAGCGTTGGCCTAGGGGGAAAGCAGTACTTC. The encoded protein is CSVGLGGKQYF. The gene calls are TRBV29-1 and TRBJ2-7; the D gene is possibly TRBD1 (6 bases). Germline V gene sequence: CDR1 SQVTM, CDR2 ANQGSEA. V was pared by 4 bases and J by 8 bases, with 12 bases between. This CDR3 has 11 amino acids.

Concerning this clone: This same CDR3 is encoded by further DNA sequences in the sample. The chain has TRBV24-1 and TRBJ1-5; 7 bases line up with TRBD1. Germline V CDR1 and CDR2: KGHDR, SFDVKD. The CDR3 covers 14 residues. J lost 4 bases, V lost 2 bases, and 1 base had no gene match. In DNA form, the CDR3 reads TGTGCCACCAGTGATTCAGGGGGTAATCAGCCCCAGCATTTT. Its protein product is CATSDSGGNQPQHF.

This chain joins TRBV5-5 and TRBJ2-6, with D possibly TRBD1 on 5 matching bases. Trimming pared 2 bases from V and 0 bases from J, leaving 9 bases between. CDR1 is SGHKS and CDR2 is YYEKEE in the germline V gene (reference sequence). The CDR3 covers 16 residues. CDR3 sequence reads: CASSLSRVSGANVLTF. CDR3 bases: TGTGCCAGCAGCTTAAGCAGGGTCTCTGGGGCCAACGTCCTGACTTTC.

The gene calls are TRBV7-2 and TRBJ1-4; D is undetermined. In germline, CDR1 is SGHTA, CDR2 FQGNSA. V was shortened by 3 bases and J by 4 bases, with 9 bases between the two germline ends. CDR3 length: 14 residues. CDR3 DNA sequence: TGTGCCAGCAGCTTGGGTGGCGGTAATGAAAAACTGTTTTTT. It specifies CASSLGGGNEKLFF.

The chain combines TRBV6-2 or TRBV6-3 with TRBJ2-5, with D perhaps matching TRBD2 (6 bases). Germline CDR1 and CDR2: MNHEY and SVGEGT. V lost 6 bases to trimming and J lost 1 base, with 12 bases between them. This CDR3 spans 14 amino acids. This CDR3 is CASSTGVPQETQYF. CDR3 bases: TGTGCCAGCAGCACGGGGGTTCCCCAAGAGACCCAGTACTTC.